Given below is one T cell receptor (beta chain) in context. Antigen: not known. Primers used in a second PCR of about 6 to 12 cycles were a sample-barcoded 5' primer and a J-beta primer mix. The authors tagged each cDNA molecule using a template-switch adaptor with 12 random nucleotides. Paired-end reads containing CDR3 totaled no fewer than 2.5 million for each sample. TCRdb re-analysed the 5' RACE reads in MiXCR, keeping a single row per CDR3 protein. The table lists about 1.5 million distinct CDR3 sequences, approximately 42% of them singletons. This specimen belongs to a study of blood T cells in healthy people across ages. Findings and caveats of the study: Researchers judged that diversity estimates from one million T cells fell short of true values. Across the age range, TCR beta diversity per million T cells fell in a roughly linear way.

This CDR3 has 14 amino acids. The germline V gene has CDR1 DFQATT and CDR2 SNEGSKA (reference sequence). The sequenced sample consisted of blood. This TCR was recovered from a woman younger than 35 in good health. The chain employs TRBV20-1 and TRBJ2-1; perhaps TRBD2 as D (6 bases). The J call may be in error: the DNA end matches TRBJ2-7 better. CDR3 sequence (DNA): TGCAGTGCGGTAGGAGGGCAACGGTCCGTCGAGCAGTACTTC. Translation: CSAVGGQRSVEQYF.